This T cell receptor beta chain was captured in a study of T cell changes during pregnancy in multiple sclerosis. Sequencing used immunoSEQ multiplex PCR; TCRdb keeps in-frame clones, though not all of them. The sample yields about 100,000 clones, about 90% seen once. The sequencing here drew on peripheral blood, taken in the second trimester of pregnancy. The source of this sequence is a female donor with multiple sclerosis, enrolled in a pregnancy study.

The CDR3: CASSVSTVYGYTF. Here the CDR3 DNA reads TGTGCCAGCAGTGTTTCAACTGTCTATGGCTACACCTTC. This chain connects TRBV25-1 to TRBJ1-2; D is unresolved. The germline V gene encodes CDR1 MGHDK and CDR2 SYGVNS. V lost 4 bases and J lost 4, with 10 bases in between. The CDR3 is 13 amino acids.